This T cell receptor beta chain was sequenced during a study of T cells after yellow fever vaccination. Across the whole study: Where fractions had low cell numbers, libraries were prepared from them with the SMART-Seq v4 Ultra Low Input RNA kit. Findings and limits, study-wide: Clones from primary vaccination mostly reappeared after the booster (over 95% CD4, approximately 91% CD8). Abundant clonotypes from the bulk population could get into FACS-sorted repertoires as contaminants.

Conversion of TCR transcripts into cDNA relied on 5'RACE template switching, which added a universal primer site and UMIs. MiXCR, run by TCRdb on the 5' RACE reads, gives a single entry per CDR3 protein. This sample carries 250,000 to 400,000 distinct CDR3 sequences, about 4% of them seen once, and the ten largest clones take under 30%. Per the germline V gene, CDR1 is GTSNPN and CDR2 is SVGIG (reference sequence). This CDR3 comprises 12 residues. The germline V and J ends were trimmed by 4 bases and 8 bases, with 14 bases remaining between them. Comment on this clonotype: Its antigen remains unidentified.

The chain joins TRBV30 to TRBJ1-1; D is undetermined. The sample in question was PBMCs, obtained 5 days after the yellow fever booster vaccination. The receptor was isolated from a man younger than 35 who received the YFV17D yellow fever vaccine. The CDR3 reads CAWTLDGREAFF. The CDR3 DNA sequence: TGTGCCTGGACCCTAGACGGCAGAGAAGCTTTCTTT.